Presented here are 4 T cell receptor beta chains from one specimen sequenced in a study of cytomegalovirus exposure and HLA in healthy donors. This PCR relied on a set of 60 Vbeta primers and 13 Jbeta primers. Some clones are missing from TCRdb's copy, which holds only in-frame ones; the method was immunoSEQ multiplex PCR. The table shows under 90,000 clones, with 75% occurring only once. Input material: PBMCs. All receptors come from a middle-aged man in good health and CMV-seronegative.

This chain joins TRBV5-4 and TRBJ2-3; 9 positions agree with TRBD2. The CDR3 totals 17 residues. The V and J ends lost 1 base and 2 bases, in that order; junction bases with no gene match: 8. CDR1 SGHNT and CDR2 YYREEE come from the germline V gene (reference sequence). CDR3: CASSLRRGGGDTDTQYF. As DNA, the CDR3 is TGTGCCAGCAGCTTGCGCCGTGGCGGGGGGGACACAGATACGCAGTATTTT.

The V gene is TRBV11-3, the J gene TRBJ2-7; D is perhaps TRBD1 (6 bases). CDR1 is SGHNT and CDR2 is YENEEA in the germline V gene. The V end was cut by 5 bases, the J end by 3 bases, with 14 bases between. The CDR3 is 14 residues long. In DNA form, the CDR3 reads TGTGCCAGCAGCCAACTCGGACAGCGCTACGAGCAGTACTTC. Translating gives CASSQLGQRYEQYF.

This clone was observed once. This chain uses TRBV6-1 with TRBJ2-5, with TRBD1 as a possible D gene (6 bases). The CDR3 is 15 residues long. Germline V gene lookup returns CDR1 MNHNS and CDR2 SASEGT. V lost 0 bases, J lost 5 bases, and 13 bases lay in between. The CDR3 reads CASSEATGFGETQYF. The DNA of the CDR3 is TGTGCCAGCAGTGAAGCAACAGGGTTCGGGGAGACCCAGTACTTC.

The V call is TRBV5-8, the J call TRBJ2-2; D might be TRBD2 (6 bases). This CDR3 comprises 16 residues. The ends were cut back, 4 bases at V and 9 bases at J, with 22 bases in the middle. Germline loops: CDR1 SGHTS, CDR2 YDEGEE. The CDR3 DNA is TGTGCCAGCAGCCGCCATAGCGGAGGAACCGTCCGGGAGCTGTTTTTT. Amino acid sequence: CASSRHSGGTVRELFF.